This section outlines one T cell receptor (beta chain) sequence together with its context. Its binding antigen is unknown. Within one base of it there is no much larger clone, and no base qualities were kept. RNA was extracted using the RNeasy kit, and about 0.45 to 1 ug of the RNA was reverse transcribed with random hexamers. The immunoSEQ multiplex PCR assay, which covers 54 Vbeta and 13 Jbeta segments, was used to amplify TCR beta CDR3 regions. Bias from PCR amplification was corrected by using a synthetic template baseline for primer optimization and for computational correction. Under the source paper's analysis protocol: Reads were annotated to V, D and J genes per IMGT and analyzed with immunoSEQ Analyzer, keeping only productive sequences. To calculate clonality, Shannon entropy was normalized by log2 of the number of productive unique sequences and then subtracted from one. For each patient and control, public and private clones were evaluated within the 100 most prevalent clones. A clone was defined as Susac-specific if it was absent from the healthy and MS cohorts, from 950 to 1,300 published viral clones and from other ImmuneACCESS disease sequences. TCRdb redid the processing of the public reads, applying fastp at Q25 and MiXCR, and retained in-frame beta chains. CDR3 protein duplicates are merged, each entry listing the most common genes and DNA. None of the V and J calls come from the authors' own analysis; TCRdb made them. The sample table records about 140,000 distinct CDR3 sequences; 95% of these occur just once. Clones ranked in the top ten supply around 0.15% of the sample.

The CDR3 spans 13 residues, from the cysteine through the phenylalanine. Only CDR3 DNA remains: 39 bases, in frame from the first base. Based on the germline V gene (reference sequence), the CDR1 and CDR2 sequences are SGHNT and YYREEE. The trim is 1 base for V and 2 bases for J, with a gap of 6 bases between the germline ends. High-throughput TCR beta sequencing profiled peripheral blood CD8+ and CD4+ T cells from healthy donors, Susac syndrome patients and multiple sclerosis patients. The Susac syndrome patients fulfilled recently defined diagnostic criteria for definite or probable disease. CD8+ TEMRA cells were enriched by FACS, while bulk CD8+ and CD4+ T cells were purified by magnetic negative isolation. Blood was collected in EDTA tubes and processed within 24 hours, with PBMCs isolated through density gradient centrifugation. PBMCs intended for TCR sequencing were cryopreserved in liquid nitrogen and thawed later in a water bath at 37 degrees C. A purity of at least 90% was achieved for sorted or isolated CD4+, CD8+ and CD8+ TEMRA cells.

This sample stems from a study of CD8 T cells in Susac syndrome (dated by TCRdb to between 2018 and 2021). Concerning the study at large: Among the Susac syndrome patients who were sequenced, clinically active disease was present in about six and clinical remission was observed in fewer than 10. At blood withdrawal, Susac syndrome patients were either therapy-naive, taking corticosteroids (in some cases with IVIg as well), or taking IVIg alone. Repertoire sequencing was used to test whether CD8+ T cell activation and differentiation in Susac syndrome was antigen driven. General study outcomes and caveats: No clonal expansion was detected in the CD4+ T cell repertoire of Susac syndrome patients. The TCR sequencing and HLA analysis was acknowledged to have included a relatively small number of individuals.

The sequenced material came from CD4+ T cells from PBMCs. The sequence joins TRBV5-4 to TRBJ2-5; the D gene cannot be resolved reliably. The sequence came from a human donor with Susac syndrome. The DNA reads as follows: TGTGCCAGCAGCTTGAGAGTACAAGAGACCCAGTACTTC. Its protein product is CASSLRVQETQYF.